One and the same sample provided the 18 T cell receptor beta chains below, sequenced in a study of blood T cell repertoires in COVID-19. Generated by immunoSEQ multiplex PCR, the TCRdb table keeps only in-frame clones and is missing some. This sample has some 70,000 clones, with roughly 80% found just once. The sequencing sample was made of peripheral blood. The source of these receptors is a woman aged 70-85 years with acute or convalescent COVID-19.

The rearrangement links TRBV9 to TRBJ1-6; 9 bases agree with TRBD1. Trimming at V came to 3 bases and at J to 8 bases, leaving 3 bases not matched to a gene. The CDR3 is 14 residues long. Per the germline V gene, CDR1 is SGDLS and CDR2 is YYNGEE. CDR3 sequence: CASSAQGAHSPLHF. The CDR3 DNA reads as TGTGCCAGCAGCGCACAGGGGGCCCATTCACCCCTCCACTTT.

This clone was detected a few times. The chain joins TRBV19 to TRBJ2-2; D may be TRBD2 (5 bases). Germline V gene lookup returns CDR1 LNHDA and CDR2 SQIVND (reference sequence). CDR3 length equals 13 residues. V lost 7 bases and J lost 7, with 13 bases in between. The CDR3 DNA follows: TGTGCCAGTAATGGGCGGGCGATCGGGGAGCTGTTTTTT. This sequence encodes CASNGRAIGELFF.

The chain uses TRBV4-1 and TRBJ2-2, with TRBD2 matching over 9 bases. This CDR3 is built from 16 residues. Germline values: CDR1 MGHRA, CDR2 YSYEKL. The V segment lost 0 bases and the J segment 7 bases; nucleotides outside the gene matches: 6. The CDR3 nucleotides read TGCGCCAGCAGCCAAGAGCTAGCGGGGCCGGTCGGGGAGCTGTTTTTT. This codes for CASSQELAGPVGELFF.

The chain links TRBV2 to TRBJ1-2; no definite D call. V lost 3 bases, J lost 6 bases, and 11 bases lay in between. This CDR3 comprises 13 residues. CDR1 and CDR2 from the germline V gene are SNHLY and FYNNEI. CDR3 DNA: TGTGCCAGCAGTGACGGAGGGAGCAATGGCTACACCTTC. Its protein product is CASSDGGSNGYTF.

The CDR3: CASSELGQGRGEKLFF. CDR3 DNA sequence: TGTGCCAGCAGTGAACTTGGACAGGGTCGAGGGGAAAAACTGTTTTTT. This chain uses TRBV25-1 with TRBJ1-4, with 8 positions matching TRBD1. Per germline, CDR1 MGHDK and CDR2 SYGVNS. The CDR3 is 16 amino acids. Trimming took 2 bases from V and 8 from J; bases not matched to a gene: 10.

This clone was counted a single time. The chain couples TRBV7-9 to TRBJ2-5; TRBD2 matches 10 bases. The germline V gene encodes CDR1 SEHNR and CDR2 FQNEAQ (reference sequence). This CDR3 has 17 residues. V lost 1 base to trimming and J lost 2 bases; unmatched junction nucleotides: 7. The DNA for the CDR3 is TGTGCCAGCAGCTTAGGGCTAGCGGGAGCATATCAAGAGACCCAGTACTTC. Protein product: CASSLGLAGAYQETQYF.

The gene calls are TRBV5-8 and TRBJ2-1; TRBD2 agrees at 8 bases. The V segment lost 4 bases and the J segment 1 base; nucleotides outside the gene matches: 19. The CDR3 spans 20 residues. From germline, CDR1 is SGHTS and CDR2 YDEGEE. This CDR3 reads CASSGAGGGDTRGSYNEQFF. The CDR3 coding sequence is TGTGCCAGCAGCGGGGCGGGAGGTGGCGATACTCGTGGGTCCTACAATGAGCAGTTCTTC.

The gene calls are TRBV5-4 and TRBJ2-3; D gene uncertain. V lost 2 bases to trimming and J lost 2 bases, with 9 bases between them. This CDR3 is 14 amino acids long. Germline lookup yields CDR1 SGHNT and CDR2 YYREEE (reference sequence). CDR3 loop: CASSLTEYTDTQYF. The CDR3 nucleotides are TGTGCCAGCAGCTTAACTGAATACACAGATACGCAGTATTTT. The full variable domain, with the rest looked up from reference TRBV5-4 and TRBJ2-3, is ETGVTQSPTHLIKTRGQQVTLRCSSQSGHNTVSWYQQALGQGPQFIFQYYREEENGRGNFPPRFSGLQFPNYSSELNVNALELDDSALYLCASSLTEYTDTQYFGPGTRLTVL.

The chain is built from TRBV6-6 and TRBJ2-1; the D gene is possibly TRBD1 (7 bases). Trimming pared 6 bases from V and 4 bases from J, leaving 16 bases between. Germline V lookup: CDR1 MNHNY, CDR2 SVGAGI (reference sequence). This CDR3 region has 15 residues. The CDR3 region has the DNA TGTGCCAGCAGGCAGGGGGGAGTAGGTTACAATGAGCAGTTCTTC. Amino acids: CASRQGGVGYNEQFF.

The chain recombines TRBV11-2 with TRBJ1-3, with D hard to call. Trimming shortened V by 0 bases and J by 0 bases, and 3 bases separated the two germline ends. Germline V gene data show CDR1 as SGHAT and CDR2 as FQNNGV. CDR3 length: 14 residues. CDR3 in amino acids: CASSLDSSGNTIYF. CDR3 nucleotide sequence: TGTGCCAGCAGCTTAGACAGCTCTGGAAACACCATATATTTT. The whole variable domain, filled in from reference TRBV11-2 and TRBJ1-3, reads EAGVAQSPRYKIIEKRQSVAFWCNPISGHATLYWYQQILGQGPKLLIQFQNNGVVDDSQLPKDRFSAERLKGVDSTLKIQPAKLEDSAVYLCASSLDSSGNTIYFGEGSWLTVV.

This rearrangement joins TRBV28 to TRBJ2-1; the D is unclear. This CDR3 spans 15 amino acids. Looked up from germline, CDR1 is MDHEN and CDR2 is SYDVKM. V lost 3 bases and J lost 7, with 16 bases in between. The CDR3 sequence is CASSLVGRGENEQFF. The CDR3 region has the DNA TGTGCCAGCAGTTTGGTGGGTCGAGGAGAGAATGAGCAGTTCTTC.

This chain connects TRBV29-1 to TRBJ2-5; 9 nucleotides align to TRBD1. V was clipped by 7 bases and J by 4 bases; unmatched bases: 4. CDR1 SQVTM and CDR2 ANQGSEA come from the germline V gene. The CDR3 has 12 residues. The CDR3 sequence: CSATGGTETQYF. The DNA of the CDR3 is TGCAGCGCGACAGGGGGTACAGAGACCCAGTACTTC.

The sample holds one count of this clone. The V and J genes are TRBV7-9 and TRBJ2-7; TRBD2 aligns across 9 bases. J was trimmed by 5 bases and V by 1 base; bases with no gene match: 6. In germline, CDR1 is SEHNR, CDR2 FQNEAQ (reference sequence). The CDR3 totals 15 residues. CDR3 amino acids: CASSLVGLARNEQYF. The DNA of the CDR3 is TGTGCCAGCAGCTTAGTGGGACTAGCAAGGAACGAGCAGTACTTC.

This chain uses TRBV21-1 with TRBJ1-5; the table's D call, TRBD1, has no DNA check behind it. TRBV21-1 is recorded as a pseudogene. The CDR3 spans 15 residues. The CDR3 DNA reads TGTGCCAGCAGCAAAGCGGGGGCTGGGGATCAGCCCCAGCATTTT. Translated: CASSKAGAGDQPQHF.

The V gene is TRBV5-1, the J gene TRBJ2-6; D might be TRBD1 (6 bases). Trimming left V 3 bases short and J 0 bases short, with 10 bases between. The V gene's germline CDR1 is SGHRS and CDR2 YFSETQ. The CDR3 contains 16 residues. The DNA for the CDR3 is TGCGCCAGCAGCTCAGGACAGATCTCTGGGGCCAACGTCCTGACTTTC. Translation: CASSSGQISGANVLTF.

This clone was counted a single time. The J gene is TRBJ2-1, the V gene TRBV13; D call uncertain. Trimming took off 4 bases at V and 4 bases at J, with 14 bases between the two ends. From germline, CDR1 is PRHDT and CDR2 FYEKMQ (reference sequence). The CDR3 covers 15 residues. The DNA for the CDR3 is TGTGCCAGCAGCTCACCCTTTACAGTTTACAATGAGCAGTTCTTC. Protein product: CASSSPFTVYNEQFF.

The chain joins TRBV11-2 to TRBJ1-6, with TRBD1 matching 7 bases. The CDR3 is 15 amino acids. The junction had 1 base not matched to a gene; V was cut back by 4 bases and J by 1 base. Germline-derived CDR1 and CDR2 are SGHAT and FQNNGV. The chain's CDR3 is CASSSDRSYNSPLHF. CDR3 bases: TGTGCCAGCAGCTCGGACAGGTCCTATAATTCACCCCTCCACTTT.

The rearrangement joins TRBV18 to TRBJ1-2; D remains unclear. Germline assignment: CDR1 KGHSH and CDR2 LQKENI. CDR3 size: 14 residues. Trimming pared 4 bases from V and 0 bases from J, leaving 9 bases between. The CDR3 is CASSLTSPNYGYTF. The CDR3 DNA follows: TGTGCCAGCTCACTAACTAGTCCTAACTATGGCTACACCTTC.